The source of this T cell receptor (beta chain) is a study of OX40 agonist ivuxolimab in advanced cancers. Study results and limitations: More expanded clones were found, on average, in CD8+ than in CD4+ T cells.

This table comes from immunoSEQ multiplex PCR, and its TCRdb copy is limited to in-frame clones, with some not included. The sample consists of nearly 70,000 clones, 86% of them appearing once. As for this clone: Its target is unknown.

Material: CD4+ or CD8+ T cells sorted from blood, obtained in a trial of the OX40 agonist ivuxolimab. The TCR was taken from an adult with an advanced solid tumor such as melanoma, head and neck, liver or kidney cancer.

Here the CDR3 reads CASTIPGQGNEKLFF. As DNA, the CDR3 is TGTGCCAGTACTATTCCGGGACAGGGTAATGAAAAACTGTTTTTT. J is TRBJ1-4 and V is TRBV19, with 9 bases identical to TRBD1. Germline CDR1 reads LNHDA; CDR2 reads SQIVND (reference sequence). The CDR3 is 15 amino acids. Trimming cost V 7 bases and J 4 bases; bases outside gene matches: 7.